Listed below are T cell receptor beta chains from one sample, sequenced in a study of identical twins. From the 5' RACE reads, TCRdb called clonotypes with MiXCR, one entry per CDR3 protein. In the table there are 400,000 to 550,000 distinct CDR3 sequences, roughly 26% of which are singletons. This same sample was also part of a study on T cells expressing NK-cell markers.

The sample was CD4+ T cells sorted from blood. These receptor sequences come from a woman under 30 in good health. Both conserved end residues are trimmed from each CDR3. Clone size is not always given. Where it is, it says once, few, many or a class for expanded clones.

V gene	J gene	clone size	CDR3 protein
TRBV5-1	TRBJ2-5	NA	ASSFAGPGKTQY
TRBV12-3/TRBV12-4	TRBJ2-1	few	ASSRGKEQF
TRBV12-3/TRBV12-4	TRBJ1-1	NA	ASNTSPSRAF
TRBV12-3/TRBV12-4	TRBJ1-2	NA	ASSLGQVHGYT
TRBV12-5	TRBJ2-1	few	ASGGGPDNEQF
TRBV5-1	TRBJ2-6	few	ASSLGLAGDSGANVLT
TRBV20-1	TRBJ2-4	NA	SARVLAKNIQY
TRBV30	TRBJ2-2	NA	AWSLTRPGELF
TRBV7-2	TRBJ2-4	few	ASSLATIAKNIQY
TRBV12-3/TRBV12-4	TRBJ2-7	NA	ASRSPGLYYEQY
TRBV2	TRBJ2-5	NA	ASGTGTGGETQY
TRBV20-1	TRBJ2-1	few	SAGRGANEQF
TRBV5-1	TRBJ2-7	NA	ASSLTGQPHYEQY
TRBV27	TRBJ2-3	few	ASRSRDTTFTDTQY
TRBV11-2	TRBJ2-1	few	ASSLEQGSGEQF
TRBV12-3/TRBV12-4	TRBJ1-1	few	ASSFAGNTEAF
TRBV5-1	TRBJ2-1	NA	ASSRGLADPSYNEQF
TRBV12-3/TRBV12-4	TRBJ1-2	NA	ASRGQEDYGYT
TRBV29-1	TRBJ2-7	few	SVEGGSGRLY
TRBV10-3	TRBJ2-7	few	AVRQGIERYEQY
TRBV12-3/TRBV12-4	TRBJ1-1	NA	ASSLTGDDTEAF
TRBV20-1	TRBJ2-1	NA	SARVLGTNYNEQF
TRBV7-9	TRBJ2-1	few	ASSLDGNAEQF
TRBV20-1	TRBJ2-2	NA	SARATGAMNTGELF
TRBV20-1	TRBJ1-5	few	SARGTNQPQH
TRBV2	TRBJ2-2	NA	ASRASTGELF
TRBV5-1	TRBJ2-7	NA	ASSSDREAHEQY
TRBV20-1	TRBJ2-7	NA	SARDGSGTGAYEQY